This T cell receptor (beta chain) was identified during a study of T cells in Graves' hyperthyroidism and ophthalmopathy (dated by TCRdb to 2018 to 2020). For the study in its entirety: Peripheral blood was collected at initial diagnosis, before any treatment. To identify distinguishing TCR V-J signatures, a discovery cohort of 100 patients was used, comprising 40 to 45 with Graves' ophthalmopathy and around 60 with stable Graves' hyperthyroidism. Whether ophthalmopathy could be predicted prospectively was tested in an independent validation cohort made up of approximately 19 hyperthyroidism patients plus 17 patients who later progressed to ophthalmopathy. For training and testing, the 80 to 100 patients in the discovery cohort were randomly divided in a 7:3 ratio. The study also compared thyroid tissue and blood T-cell repertoires from about 6 Graves' hyperthyroidism patients. Once sampling was done, hyperthyroidism patients were given methimazole at a starting dose of 30 mg daily, whereas ophthalmopathy patients were given high-dose intravenous methylprednisolone. The paper describes TCR Vbeta CDR3 sequencing of about 140 peripheral blood samples, made up of under 50 ophthalmopathy patients, approximately 73 hyperthyroidism patients and about 17 progressor patients.

This clonotype was counted ten times or more. Its cognate antigen has yet to be identified. Base qualities are not recorded, but no much larger clone differs from it by a single base. The TCR beta CDR3 regions were amplified from the RNA transcripts. The first round of RT-PCR for the TCR CDR3 was performed with the HTBI primer set and the Qiagen OneStep RT-PCR kit. Libraries were constructed in a second round of multiplex PCR, after which size selection and purification were carried out. Paired-end sequencing of the libraries was performed with 100 bp reads on an Illumina HiSeq2000. In the paper's pipeline: SOAPnuke was used to process the raw data, with reads discarded if the reads contained adapters or uncalled bases, had a mean Phred below 15, or lacked an exact constant-primer or identifier match. COPE v1.2.5 was used to merge high-quality paired reads, and clonotypes were defined as unique nucleotide sequences. MiTCR v1.1 was used to align clonotypes to the IMGT TRBV, TRBD and TRBJ reference segments. Analysis was restricted to V-J combinations with a frequency above 0.0001, which covered just over 98% of repertoires. A TCS score was defined as the ratio between F50 (clonal expansion) and ExV (chaos), using BLOSUM62-based TCRdist between CDR3 peptides within each V-J. Welch's t-statistics and random forest reduced around 510 V-J features to 13, which were used in a naive Bayes classifier (R e1071). TCRdb ran its own pipeline on the public reads, namely fastp trimming at Q25 and MiXCR clone calling, and kept in-frame beta chains. Rows matching on CDR3 protein sequence are summarized as one entry with the most common DNA and genes. These V and J calls rely on TCRdb rather than the paper's analysis. This sample gives hundreds of thousands of distinct CDR3 sequences in total; just under 20% of them show up just once. Over 45% of the sample is taken by the ten largest.

CDR1 is given as GTSNPN and CDR2 as SVGIG, both from the germline V gene (reference sequence). At the junction V is shortened by 5 bases and J by 2 bases; bases outside the gene matches: 0. The CDR3 has 13 amino acids, counting the end cysteine and phenylalanine. Solely the CDR3 DNA is kept, with 39 bases framed from the first base. Ophthalmopathy patients had moderately to severely active disease, Clinical Activity Score of at least 3, NOSPECS grade of at least 4, and duration under 3 months. The study excluded patients with uncontrolled infections, other autoimmune diseases, pregnancy or lactation. Diagnoses were established on the basis of clinical symptoms, serum thyroxine and TRAb, thyroid ultrasound, and orbital computed tomography. Ficoll-Paque density gradient centrifugation was used to isolate PBMCs from 8 to 10 ml of fresh peripheral blood. Total RNA was extracted using Trizol reagent, and RNA quality was assessed on an Agilent 2100 Bioanalyzer.

Paper-wide results and their limitations: No statistical method was used to fix the sample size in advance, and group allocation was not hidden from the investigators. Most expanded thyroid clonotypes (frequency above 0.001) were also detected in blood, a finding suggesting that blood repertoires may reflect thyroid immune responses. In validation, progression to ophthalmopathy was predicted by the model with almost 71% sensitivity and around 75% specificity, a median of 6.5 months before onset. Ophthalmopathy was separated from stable hyperthyroidism by a 13 V-J signature model, with over 85% sensitivity and 81% to 82% specificity obtained in cross-validation and 80%/75% obtained in testing.

The sequence came from a man aged 35 to 55 with Graves' ophthalmopathy. Material for sequencing was blood. The receptor chain draws on TRBV30 and TRBJ1-4; TRBD1 fits 9 bases in the junction. Here is the DNA: TGTGCCTGGGGGACAGGGACTAATGAAAAACTGTTTTTT. Its coded protein is CAWGTGTNEKLFF.